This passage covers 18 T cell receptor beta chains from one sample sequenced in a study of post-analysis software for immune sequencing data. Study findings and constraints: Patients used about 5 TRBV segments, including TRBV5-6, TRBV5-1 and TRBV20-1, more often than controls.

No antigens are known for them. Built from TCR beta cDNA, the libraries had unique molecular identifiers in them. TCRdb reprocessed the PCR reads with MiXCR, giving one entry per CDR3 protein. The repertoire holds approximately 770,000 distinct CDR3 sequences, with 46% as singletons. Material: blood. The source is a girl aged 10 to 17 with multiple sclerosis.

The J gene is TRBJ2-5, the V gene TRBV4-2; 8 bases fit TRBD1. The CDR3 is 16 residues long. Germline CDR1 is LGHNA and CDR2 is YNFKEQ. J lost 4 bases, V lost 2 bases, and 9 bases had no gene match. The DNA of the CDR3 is TGTGCCAGCAGCCAATACGGCGGGACAGGCGGAGAGACCCAGTACTTC. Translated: CASSQYGGTGGETQYF.

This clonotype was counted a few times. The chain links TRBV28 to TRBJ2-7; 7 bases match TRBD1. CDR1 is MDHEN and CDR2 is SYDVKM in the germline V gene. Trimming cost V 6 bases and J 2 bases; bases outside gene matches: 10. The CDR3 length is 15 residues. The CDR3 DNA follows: TGTGCCAGCAGCCTAGGGGGCATTGGGGCCTACGAGCAGTACTTC. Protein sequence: CASSLGGIGAYEQYF.

The CDR3 region has the DNA TGCAGTGCCCGGAGGGCGATCGGTGCCCAAGAGACCCAGTACTTC. It codes for CSARRAIGAQETQYF. The V gene is TRBV20-1, the J gene TRBJ2-5, with a weak D call TRBD2 (6 bases). Trimming stripped 6 bases from V and 1 base from J, with 18 bases between. This CDR3 is built from 15 residues. The germline V gene has CDR1 DFQATT and CDR2 SNEGSKA (reference sequence).

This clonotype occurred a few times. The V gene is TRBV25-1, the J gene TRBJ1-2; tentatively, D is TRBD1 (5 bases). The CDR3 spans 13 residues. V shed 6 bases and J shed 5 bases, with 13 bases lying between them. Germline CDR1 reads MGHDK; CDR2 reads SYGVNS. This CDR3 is CASRGPRGYGYTF. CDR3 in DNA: TGTGCCAGCAGAGGTCCTAGGGGTTATGGCTACACCTTC.

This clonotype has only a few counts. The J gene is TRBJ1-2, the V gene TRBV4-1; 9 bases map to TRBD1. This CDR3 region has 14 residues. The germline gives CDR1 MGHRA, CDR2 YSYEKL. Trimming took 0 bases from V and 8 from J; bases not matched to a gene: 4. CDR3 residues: CASSQDPGTGGYTF. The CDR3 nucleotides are TGCGCCAGCAGCCAAGATCCAGGGACAGGGGGCTACACCTTC.

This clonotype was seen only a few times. CDR3 amino acids: CASSELPGMGYGYTF. The CDR3 nucleotides read TGTGCCAGCAGTGAACTTCCAGGAATGGGCTATGGCTACACCTTC. The V call is TRBV6-1, the J call TRBJ1-2; unclear D gene. This CDR3 spans 15 amino acids. V shed 2 bases and J shed 4 bases, with 14 bases lying between them. Germline assignment: CDR1 MNHNS and CDR2 SASEGT.

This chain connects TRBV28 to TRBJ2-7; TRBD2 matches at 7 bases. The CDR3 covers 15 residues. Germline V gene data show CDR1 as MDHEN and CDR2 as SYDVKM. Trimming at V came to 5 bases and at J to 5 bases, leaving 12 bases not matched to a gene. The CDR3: CASSPLNGRKHEQYF. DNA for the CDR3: TGTGCCAGCAGTCCCCTTAACGGGAGGAAACACGAGCAGTACTTC. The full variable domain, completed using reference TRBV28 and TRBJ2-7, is DVKVTQSSRYLVKRTGEKVFLECVQDMDHENMFWYRQDPGLGLRLIYFSYDVKMKEKGDIPEGYSVSREKKERFSLILESASTNQTSMYLCASSPLNGRKHEQYFGPGTRLTVT.

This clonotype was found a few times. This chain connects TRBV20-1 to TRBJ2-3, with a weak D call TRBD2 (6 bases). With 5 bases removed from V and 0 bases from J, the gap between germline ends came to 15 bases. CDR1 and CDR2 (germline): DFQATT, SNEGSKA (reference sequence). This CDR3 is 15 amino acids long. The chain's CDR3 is CSAVSGFTSTDTQYF. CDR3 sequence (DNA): TGCAGTGCTGTTAGCGGATTTACTAGCACAGATACGCAGTATTTT.

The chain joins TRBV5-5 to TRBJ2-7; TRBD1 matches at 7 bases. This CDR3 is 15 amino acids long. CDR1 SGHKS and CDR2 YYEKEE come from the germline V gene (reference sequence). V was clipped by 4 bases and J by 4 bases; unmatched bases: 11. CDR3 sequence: CASSPGQRDGYEQYF. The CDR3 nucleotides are TGTGCCAGCAGCCCGGGACAGCGCGATGGTTACGAGCAGTACTTC.

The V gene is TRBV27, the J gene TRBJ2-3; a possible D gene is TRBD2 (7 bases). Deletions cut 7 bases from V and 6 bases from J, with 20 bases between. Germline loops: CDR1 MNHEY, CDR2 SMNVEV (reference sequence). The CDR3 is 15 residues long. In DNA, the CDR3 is TGTGCCAGCACCGATAGAGCGGGAAGGGGGGATACGCAGTATTTT. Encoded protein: CASTDRAGRGDTQYF.

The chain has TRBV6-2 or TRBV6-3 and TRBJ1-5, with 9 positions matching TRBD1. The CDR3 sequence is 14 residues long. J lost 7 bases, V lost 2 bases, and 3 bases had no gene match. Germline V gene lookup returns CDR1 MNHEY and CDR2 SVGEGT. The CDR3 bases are TGTGCCAGCAGTTACCGGGACAGGGTACAGCCCCAGCATTTT. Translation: CASSYRDRVQPQHF.

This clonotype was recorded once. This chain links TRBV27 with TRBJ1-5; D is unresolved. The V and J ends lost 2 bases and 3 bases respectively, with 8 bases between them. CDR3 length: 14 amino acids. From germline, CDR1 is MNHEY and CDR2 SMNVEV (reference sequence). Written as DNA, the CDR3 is TGTGCCAGCAGTTTACGCCGGGTCAATCAGCCCCAGCATTTT. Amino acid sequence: CASSLRRVNQPQHF.

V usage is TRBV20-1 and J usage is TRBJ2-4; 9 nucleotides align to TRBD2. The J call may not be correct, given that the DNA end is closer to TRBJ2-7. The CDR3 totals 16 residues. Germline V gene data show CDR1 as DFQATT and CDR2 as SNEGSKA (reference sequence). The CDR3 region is CSASPALSGSPYEQYF. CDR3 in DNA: TGCAGTGCTAGTCCGGCCCTTAGCGGGAGTCCCTACGAGCAGTACTTC.

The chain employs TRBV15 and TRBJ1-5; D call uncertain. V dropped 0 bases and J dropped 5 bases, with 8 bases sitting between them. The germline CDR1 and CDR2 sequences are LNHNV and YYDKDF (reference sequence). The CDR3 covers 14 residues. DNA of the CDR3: TGTGCCACCAGCAGAGATAACCCCGATCAGCCCCAGCATTTT. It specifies CATSRDNPDQPQHF.

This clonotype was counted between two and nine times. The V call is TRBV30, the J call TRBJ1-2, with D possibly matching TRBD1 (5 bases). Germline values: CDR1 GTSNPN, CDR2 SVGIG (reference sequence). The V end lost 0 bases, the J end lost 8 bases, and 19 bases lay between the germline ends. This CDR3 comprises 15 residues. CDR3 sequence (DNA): TGTGCCTGGAGTGTAACTTTAGCGCAGGGTGGAGGCTACACCTTC. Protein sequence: CAWSVTLAQGGGYTF.

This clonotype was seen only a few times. The CDR3 loop reads CASSLEGVASTDTQYF. In DNA form, the CDR3 reads TGCGCCAGCAGCTTGGAAGGGGTCGCTAGCACAGATACGCAGTATTTT. This chain uses TRBV5-1 with TRBJ2-3, with a possible D match to TRBD1 (5 bases). Trimming left V 0 bases short and J 0 bases short, with 11 bases between. This CDR3 has 16 amino acids. Germline-derived CDR1 and CDR2 are SGHRS and YFSETQ. Full variable domain (rest looked up from reference TRBV5-1 and TRBJ2-3): KAGVTQTPRYLIKTRGQQVTLSCSPISGHRSVSWYQQTPGQGLQFLFEYFSETQRNKGNFPGRFSGRQFSNSRSEMNVSTLELGDSALYLCASSLEGVASTDTQYFGPGTRLTVL.

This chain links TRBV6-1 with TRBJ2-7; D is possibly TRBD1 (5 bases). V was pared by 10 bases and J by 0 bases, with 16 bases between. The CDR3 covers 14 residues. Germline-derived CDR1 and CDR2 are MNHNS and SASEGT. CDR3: CATSLGRVSYEQYF. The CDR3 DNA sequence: TGTGCCACCTCCTTGGGCAGGGTCTCCTACGAGCAGTACTTC.

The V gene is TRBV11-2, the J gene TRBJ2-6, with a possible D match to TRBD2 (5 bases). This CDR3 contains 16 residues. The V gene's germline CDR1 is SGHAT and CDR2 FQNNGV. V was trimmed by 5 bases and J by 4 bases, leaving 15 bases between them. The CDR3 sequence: CASSPYEGAGANVLTF. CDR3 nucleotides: TGTGCCAGCAGCCCATACGAGGGCGCCGGGGCCAACGTCCTGACTTTC.